Below, 21 T cell receptor beta chains from the same sample are listed, as sequenced in a study of T cell repertoires in cytomegalovirus infection (dated by TCRdb to 2018 to 2020). These receptors have no identified antigens. The sample's treatment or condition label, in plain terms: in vitro stimulation with specific CMV peptide epitopes to enrich CMV-specific T cells. The reads were generated on an Illumina HiSeq 1500. In-frame beta chains were kept once TCRdb had trimmed the public reads at Q25 with fastp and called clones with MiXCR. Entries are consolidated by CDR3 protein sequence, retaining the most common genes and DNA. Across this sample there are around 19,000 distinct CDR3 sequences, with over 40% seen only once. Roughly 94% of the sample belongs to the ten largest clones. The sequencing used CD8+ T cells from cultured PBMCs, collected from culture after CMV antigen stimulation. Receptors were obtained from a human donor in good health (CMV status not recorded). Some clones in this sample may be carry-over from other donors' samples.

This clonotype was seen a handful of times. This rearrangement joins TRBV28 to TRBJ1-5; tentative D call: TRBD1 (5 bases). The CDR3 runs to 15 residues. V was trimmed by 4 bases and J by 1 base, leaving 11 bases between them. Germline values: CDR1 MDHEN, CDR2 SYDVKM. The CDR3, as DNA: TGTGCCAGCAGTTCGGGGGGGTGGAGCAATCAGCCCCAGCATTTT. It encodes CASSSGGWSNQPQHF.

This clonotype was observed many times. V and J are TRBV7-2 and TRBJ2-1, with a weak D call TRBD2 (5 bases). Trimming took 4 bases from V and 5 from J, leaving 12 bases between them. The CDR3 length is 14 residues. Germline assignment: CDR1 SGHTA and CDR2 FQGNSA. The CDR3 is CASSWTSSDNEQFF. Here the CDR3 DNA reads TGTGCCAGCAGCTGGACGAGTAGCGACAATGAGCAGTTCTTC.

This clonotype was detected ten times or more. The chain links TRBV6-2 or TRBV6-3 to TRBJ1-1; D unclear. The CDR3 covers 14 residues. Germline V CDR1 and CDR2: MNHEY, SVGEGT. Trimming took off 0 bases at V and 0 bases at J, with 5 bases between the two ends. The CDR3 protein is CASSYSPVNTEAFF. DNA of the CDR3: TGTGCCAGCAGTTACTCGCCGGTGAACACTGAAGCTTTCTTT.

This chain links TRBV20-1 with TRBJ1-5, with D possibly being TRBD1 (5 bases). The V end lost 6 bases, the J end lost 7 bases, and 25 bases lay between the germline ends. The CDR3 length is 16 residues. The germline CDR1 and CDR2 sequences are DFQATT and SNEGSKA (reference sequence). Here the CDR3 reads CSATREPRGLEQPQHF. The DNA of the CDR3 is TGCAGTGCGACGAGGGAGCCGCGGGGGTTAGAGCAGCCCCAGCATTTT.

This chain uses TRBV7-9 with TRBJ2-3, with 10 bases matching TRBD2. Per the germline V gene, CDR1 is SEHNR and CDR2 is FQNEAQ (reference sequence). V was clipped by 5 bases and J by 1 base; unmatched bases: 3. The CDR3 has 15 amino acids. Here the CDR3 DNA reads TGTGCCAGCAGCCCAGGGACTAGCGGCACAGATACGCAGTATTTT. Translating gives CASSPGTSGTDTQYF.

This clonotype has a handful of counts. This chain joins TRBV7-8 and TRBJ2-2, with D hard to call. Trimming removed 4 bases at V and 7 bases at J, with 13 bases between. The germline CDR1 and CDR2 sequences are SGHVS and FQNEAQ. CDR3 size: 14 residues. The CDR3 protein is CASSSTDPGGELFF. The CDR3 DNA is TGTGCCAGCAGCTCCACGGACCCGGGCGGGGAGCTGTTTTTT.

The rearrangement joins TRBV2 to TRBJ2-2; D is perhaps TRBD1 (5 bases). This CDR3 has 15 amino acids. Trimming stripped 2 bases from V and 5 bases from J, with 12 bases between. Germline values: CDR1 SNHLY, CDR2 FYNNEI. CDR3 nucleotides: TGTGCCAGCAGTGAATGGATCCACAGGACCGGGGAGCTGTTTTTT. This translates into CASSEWIHRTGELFF.

The table lists this clonotype with a few counts. The gene calls are TRBV7-3 and TRBJ2-7; 9 bases line up with TRBD2. Germline CDR1 is SGHTA and CDR2 is FQGTGA. The V gene end was trimmed by 1 base and the J gene end by 2 bases; junction bases not matched to a gene: 0. The CDR3 runs 14 residues. The CDR3 sequence: CASSLSGGAYEQYF. In DNA, the CDR3 is TGTGCCAGCAGCTTAAGCGGGGGGGCCTACGAGCAGTACTTC.

The genes are TRBV13 and TRBJ2-7, with D perhaps TRBD2 (5 bases). Germline-derived CDR1 and CDR2 are PRHDT and FYEKMQ (reference sequence). The CDR3 length is 11 residues. The V gene lost 5 bases and the J gene lost 6 bases, with 8 bases spanning the gap. CDR3: CASSLRGEQYF. CDR3 bases: TGTGCCAGCAGCCTCCGGGGCGAGCAGTACTTC.

This clonotype was seen a handful of times. The V gene is TRBV5-5, the J gene TRBJ1-6, with D perhaps matching TRBD1 (6 bases). The CDR3 totals 16 residues. Germline V CDR1 and CDR2: SGHKS, YYEKEE (reference sequence). V was shortened by 3 bases and J by 8 bases, with 18 bases between the two germline ends. In DNA, the CDR3 is TGTGCCAGCAGCTCCGACGTGGGGGCGCGGGATTCACCCCTCCACTTT. Translating gives CASSSDVGARDSPLHF.

V is TRBV28 and J is TRBJ1-1; tentative D call: TRBD1 (6 bases). With 7 bases removed from V and 0 bases from J, the gap between germline ends came to 15 bases. CDR1 and CDR2 from the germline V gene are MDHEN and SYDVKM. The CDR3 has 15 residues. For the CDR3, the DNA is TGTGCCAGCACCATGCGACAGGCAATGAACACTGAAGCTTTCTTT. It yields the protein CASTMRQAMNTEAFF.

This clonotype was found a few times. The V and J genes are TRBV12-3 or TRBV12-4 and TRBJ2-2, with D perhaps TRBD1 or TRBD2 (5 bases each). V was trimmed by 5 bases and J by 7 bases, leaving 11 bases between them. This CDR3 region has 13 residues. The CDR3 coding sequence is TGTGCCAGCAGTCCGGGGCCGGGCGGGGAGCTGTTTTTT. This codes for CASSPGPGGELFF.

The chain carries TRBV2 and TRBJ2-1; maybe TRBD1 (6 bases). Trimming stripped 3 bases from V and 6 bases from J, with 12 bases between. Per germline, CDR1 SNHLY and CDR2 FYNNEI. This CDR3 region has 14 residues. The CDR3 DNA reads TGTGCCAGCAGTGATGGTACAGGGTTCAATGAGCAGTTCTTC. Translation gives CASSDGTGFNEQFF.

This clonotype was detected only a few times. The CDR3 sequence is CASSLSTGTGNTIYF. In DNA, the CDR3 is TGTGCCAGCAGCCTCTCTACAGGGACTGGAAACACCATATATTTT. This chain joins TRBV7-6 and TRBJ1-3; possibly TRBD1 for D (6 bases). CDR3 size: 15 residues. Trimming took 5 bases from V and 2 from J, leaving 13 bases between them. Per germline, CDR1 SGHVS and CDR2 FNYEAQ.

This clonotype appeared many times. The rearrangement joins TRBV11-2 to TRBJ1-2; tentatively, D is TRBD1 (6 bases). V was cut by 2 bases and J by 1 base, with 11 bases left in between. There are 15 residues in the CDR3. Germline values: CDR1 SGHAT, CDR2 FQNNGV. The CDR3 region is CASSLRGQHNYGYTF. The CDR3 DNA is TGTGCCAGCAGCTTAAGAGGACAGCATAACTATGGCTACACCTTC.

This clonotype was picked up a small number of times. The chain has TRBV7-6 and TRBJ2-1; 10 positions match TRBD1. Germline V CDR1 and CDR2: SGHVS, FNYEAQ. With 4 bases clipped from V and 7 bases from J, the junction kept 7 bases outside the gene matches. The CDR3 loop spans 15 amino acids. CDR3 in amino acids: CASSSRTGGSNEQFF. The CDR3 region has the DNA TGTGCCAGCAGCTCGCGGACAGGGGGTAGTAATGAGCAGTTCTTC.

The V and J genes are TRBV20-1 and TRBJ2-7; the D is unclear. The CDR3 covers 14 residues. V was trimmed by 0 bases and J by 1 base, leaving 10 bases between them. Looked up from germline, CDR1 is DFQATT and CDR2 is SNEGSKA (reference sequence). The CDR3 here is CSARDPDESYEQYF. CDR3 in DNA: TGCAGTGCTAGAGATCCGGACGAATCCTACGAGCAGTACTTC.

This clonotype came up a few times. This chain connects TRBV6-2 or TRBV6-3 to TRBJ1-3; D possibly corresponds to TRBD1 (6 bases). This CDR3 contains 16 residues. The V and J ends lost 4 bases and 0 bases respectively, with 13 bases between them. Germline lookup yields CDR1 MNHEY and CDR2 SVGEGT. CDR3 sequence (DNA): TGTGCCAGCAGTTTCACCGGGACACGCTCTGGAAACACCATATATTTT. It codes for CASSFTGTRSGNTIYF.

The table lists this clonotype with a few counts. The chain employs TRBV27 and TRBJ2-7, with TRBD2 as a possible D gene (6 bases). Germline V lookup: CDR1 MNHEY, CDR2 SMNVEV (reference sequence). V shed 7 bases and J shed 2 bases, with 15 bases lying between them. The CDR3 is 14 residues long. CDR3 region: CASKTSLYTYEQYF. DNA of the CDR3: TGTGCCAGCAAGACTAGTTTGTATACCTACGAGCAGTACTTC.

This clonotype was observed a handful of times. V and J are TRBV3-1 and TRBJ1-1; no reliable D call. Germline V lookup: CDR1 LGHDT, CDR2 YNNKEL (reference sequence). V lost 4 bases to trimming and J lost 1 base, with 4 bases between them. The CDR3 spans 12 residues. Here the CDR3 reads CASSRQNTEAFF. The CDR3 nucleotides are TGTGCCAGCAGCCGACAGAACACTGAAGCTTTCTTT. The full variable domain, its missing parts supplied by reference TRBV3-1 and TRBJ1-1, is DTAVSQTPKYLVTQMGNDKSIKCEQNLGHDTMYWYKQDSKKFLKIMFSYNNKELIINETVPNRFSPKSPDKAHLNLHINSLELGDSAVYFCASSRQNTEAFFGQGTRLTVV.

The CDR3 sequence: CASSDGTGGGYGYTF. CDR3 coding DNA: TGTGCCAGCAGCGACGGGACAGGGGGCGGATATGGCTACACCTTC. This chain links TRBV6-5 with TRBJ1-2; 12 bases line up with TRBD1. The CDR3 spans 15 residues. With V trimmed by 6 bases and J by 5 bases, 7 bases remained unmatched. Germline V gene lookup returns CDR1 MNHEY and CDR2 SVGAGI.